This TCR beta chain stems from a study of shared clonotypes between healthy human individuals. Study observations and caveats: Richness estimates generally favored naive over memory subsets.

The authors split each subset's genomic DNA evenly across several immunoSEQ plates. Sorted-subset replicate PCR reactions contained 200 to 250 ng DNA, corresponding to roughly 29,000 T cell genomes. Data came from immunoSEQ multiplex PCR; TCRdb stores just in-frame clones and leaves some out. The sample lists 2 million to 2.5 million clones, roughly 95% occurring once. The CDR3 has 14 residues. Trimming cost V 6 bases and J 3 bases, with 14 bases left between them. Germline CDR1 reads MNHNY; CDR2 reads SVGAGI (reference sequence). With respect to this clone: Its cognate antigen is unknown.

This chain uses TRBV6-6 with TRBJ1-1, with a tentative D call TRBD1 (6 bases). Sequencing input: naive CD4+ T cells sorted from blood. The sample's subset: CD45RA+ positively selected. The receptor's source is a man between 18 and 29 years old in good health. CDR3 nucleotide sequence: TGTGCCAGCAGAATTCAGGGGATCGACACTGAAGCTTTCTTT. Residues: CASRIQGIDTEAFF.